The present entry profiles one TCR beta chain with its context. This clone is termed large (0.1 to 1%). No antigen is known for it. No much larger clone exists at a distance of one base, and base qualities are not known. Reading the germline V gene gives CDR1 SGDLS and CDR2 YYNGEE. Counted from cysteine to phenylalanine, this CDR3 has 15 amino acids. The sequence is cut down to CDR3 DNA, 45 bases in frame from base 1. Trimming costs V 6 bases and J 2 bases, and their ends lie 18 bases apart. The data belong to a study of PD-1 blockade in classical Hodgkin lymphoma (dated by TCRdb to about 2020). The study in broad terms: Nivolumab dosing was 3 mg/kg intravenously every 2 weeks, continuing until either disease progression or unacceptable toxicity. To define a peripheral blood immune signature of response to PD-1 blockade in classical Hodgkin lymphoma, the study combined TCR beta sequencing with CyTOF. What the study reported, not specific to this receptor: Baseline TCR diversity was reported to be lower in newly diagnosed patients than in healthy donors and to be lower still in relapsed/refractory patients. Among trial patients, those achieving complete response had baseline diversity similar to that of newly diagnosed patients, while diversity was significantly lower in partial responders and progressors. By C4D1, a significant rise was seen in CD4+ TCR diversity but not in CD8+ TCR diversity (p=0.0027 vs p=0.16), and the rise was most apparent among complete responders (p=0.02). The study was limited to a single clinical trial cohort, and causes of repertoire differences, possibly disease activity or prior therapy, remained undefined. Lower diversity was seen in patients whose nivolumab began less than 1 year after ASCT, and these patients were left out of later analyses so that immune reconstitution would not confound the results.

According to the study, the label for this sample's time point signals: cycle 2 day 1 (C2D1) of nivolumab. Relapse after autologous stem cell transplantation had occurred in all trial patients, and cohorts A, B and C were distinguished by prior brentuximab vedotin exposure. The trial cohort was composed of approximately 60 patients with relapsed/refractory classical Hodgkin lymphoma, for whom complete response, partial response or progressive disease was recorded as best overall response. Trial patients were treated with single-agent nivolumab in the multi-cohort phase II CheckMate 205 trial. Best overall response was determined by an independent review committee according to the 2007 International Working Group response criteria. Trial PBMCs were collected just before the start of nivolumab (C1D1) and during therapy at cycle 2 day 1 and cycle 4 day 1. Peripheral blood was collected in 8 mL Vacutainer Cell Preparation Tubes, from which PBMCs were isolated by centrifugation and then cryopreserved.

The Qiagen DNeasy kit was used to extract genomic DNA both from unsorted PBMCs and from the negatively selected CD4+ and CD8+ fractions. Amplification of TCR beta CDR3 regions was done by immunoSEQ multiplex PCR with primers that anneal to V and J segments. A synthetic immune receptor repertoire was used to minimize amplification bias, and remaining bias was computationally removed after sequencing. In the authors' own workflow: Repertoire diversity was quantified as the Shannon entropy index using custom Python scripts. The unsorted, CD4+ and CD8+ repertoires were each analyzed separately, with the exception of combined analyses, where CD4+ and CD8+ sequences were merged in silico. A clone was considered expanded if an increase in frequency of at least 2-fold after treatment relative to C1D1 was found, and a pseudocount of 0.5 was applied to clones undetected at baseline. Clones with 0 or 1 copy at C1D1 were defined as singleton clones, while clones with 2 or more copies were defined as non-singleton clones. Clones expanded in unsorted samples were assigned a CD4+, CD8+ or unknown annotation through matching of protein sequences in sorted samples from the same patient. Wilcoxon tests were applied to paired samples to test diversity changes from C1D1 to C4D1. Here the immuneACCESS table is served through TCRdb, limited to in-frame sequences with V and J called. Missing clones are a known gap in these copies; in checked studies unresolved V genes cover under half, and the rest lacks a known reason. That table is the source of V, J and clone size, and D and trimming were worked out from the DNA. The sample data list some 40,000 clones, and 69% of these were observed just once. Together, the top ten hold 14% of the sample.

This specimen consisted of peripheral blood mononuclear cells (PBMCs), obtained before the second cycle of nivolumab. This receptor was obtained from a human donor with classical Hodgkin lymphoma. The chain is made from TRBV9 and TRBJ2-7, and perhaps TRBD1 as D gene, on 6 matching bases. The CDR3 protein is CASTLGAGPTYEQYF. Here is the DNA: TGTGCCAGCACTTTGGGGGCAGGGCCGACCTACGAGCAGTACTTC.